Below, 23 T cell receptor beta chains from the same sample are listed, as sequenced in a study of regulatory T cells in long-lasting Graves disease. Relying on iRepertoire HTBI primers and Arm-PCR of CDR3 regions, the team built TCR beta libraries. TCRdb re-called the multiplex PCR reads with MiXCR, one entry per CDR3 protein. Counted here are 450,000 to 600,000 distinct CDR3 sequences, roughly 16% occurring once; the ten biggest clones make up 10% to 15%. Time point: newly diagnosed GD, antithyroid drugs for less than 3 months. From RNA extracted from PBMCs, the TCR library was made. This sample was also put to use in a study of T cells in Graves' hyperthyroidism and ophthalmopathy.

The sequences come from peripheral blood mononuclear cells (PBMCs), collected at new diagnosis, from a patient treated with antithyroid drugs. The receptors here all came from a man aged 35-49 years with Graves disease.

This clonotype has more than one count but fewer than ten. The chain uses TRBV28 and TRBJ2-7; TRBD1 matches 8 bases. Unmatched junction bases numbered 7, after V lost 4 bases and J lost 2 bases. CDR3 length: 15 amino acids. Germline CDR1 and CDR2: MDHEN and SYDVKM. The CDR3 is CASSSPDRVTYEQYF. The CDR3 region has the DNA TGTGCCAGCAGTTCCCCGGACAGGGTAACCTACGAGCAGTACTTC.

The CDR3 coding sequence is TGTGCCAGCAGCGGCCTAGGGAATTATGATACGCAGTATTTT. This encodes CASSGLGNYDTQYF. The V gene is TRBV9, the J gene TRBJ2-3; D is ambiguous. Germline CDR1 SGDLS, CDR2 YYNGEE. Deletions cut 3 bases from V and 6 bases from J, with 14 bases between. There are 14 residues in the CDR3. Filled out from reference TRBV9 and TRBJ2-3, the complete variable domain reads DSGVTQTPKHLITATGQRVTLRCSPRSGDLSVYWYQQSLDQGLQFLIQYYNGEERAKGNILERFSAQQFPDLHSELNLSSLELGDSALYFCASSGLGNYDTQYFGPGTRLTVL.

The chain joins TRBV3-1 to TRBJ2-1, with a possible D match to TRBD2 (6 bases). CDR1 and CDR2 (germline): LGHDT, YNNKEL (reference sequence). Trimming took off 4 bases at V and 7 bases at J, with 17 bases between the two ends. The CDR3 has 15 residues. DNA of the CDR3: TGTGCCAGCAGCCTCTCCGGCGGACTATTTAATGAGCAGTTCTTC. Residues: CASSLSGGLFNEQFF.

The rearrangement links TRBV7-8 to TRBJ2-7, with D unclear. Germline CDR1 SGHVS, CDR2 FQNEAQ. The CDR3 runs 11 residues. V gave up 6 bases and J gave up 7 bases, with 10 bases separating them. The CDR3 bases are TGTGCCAGCAGACGTAGTAGGGAGCAGTACTTC. As protein: CASRRSREQYF.

This clonotype showed up just a few times. V gene TRBV4-1 combines with J gene TRBJ2-5; D remains unclear. The CDR3 sequence is 16 residues long. CDR1 MGHRA and CDR2 YSYEKL come from the germline V gene. The germline V and J ends were trimmed by 1 base and 0 bases, with 12 bases remaining between them. Here the CDR3 reads CASSQVQPLYQETQYF. In DNA form, the CDR3 reads TGCGCCAGCAGCCAAGTACAGCCTTTGTACCAAGAGACCCAGTACTTC.

This clonotype was counted many times. One end of the junction does not line up with germline, which may come from a read error. The CDR3 bases are TGTGCTAGCAGCTTAGGCCTAGCGGCAGATACGCAGTATTTT. It encodes CASSLGLAADTQYF. The rearrangement links TRBV7-9 to TRBJ2-3, with 7 nucleotides matching TRBD2. Germline V gives CDR1 SEHNR, CDR2 FQNEAQ (reference sequence). The CDR3 extends over 14 amino acids.

This clonotype was counted many times. This chain's CDR3 is CASSLLDQGSPLHF. CDR3 DNA sequence: TGTGCCAGCAGCCTCCTGGACCAGGGATCACCCCTCCACTTT. V is TRBV11-2 and J is TRBJ1-6; TRBD1 might be the D (5 bases). This CDR3 comprises 14 residues. Trimming took off 5 bases at V and 10 bases at J, with 15 bases between the two ends. Germline V lookup: CDR1 SGHAT, CDR2 FQNNGV.

The CDR3 loop is CASSETSGKAYNEQFF. CDR3 bases: TGTGCCAGCAGTGAGACTAGCGGGAAAGCCTACAATGAGCAGTTCTTC. The chain links TRBV2 to TRBJ2-1; 11 bases match TRBD2. This CDR3 contains 16 residues. The germline CDR1 and CDR2 sequences are SNHLY and FYNNEI. After removal of 3 bases from V and 2 bases from J, the junction contained 3 bases not matched to a gene.

This clonotype has a handful of counts. The chain uses TRBV6-5 and TRBJ1-2; tentatively, D is TRBD1 (5 bases). Germline-derived CDR1 and CDR2 are MNHEY and SVGAGI. This CDR3 comprises 12 residues. The ends were cut back, 2 bases at V and 7 bases at J, with 8 bases in the middle. CDR3 in DNA: TGTGCCAGCAGTTACGGGGCTGGTGGCTACACCTTC. The encoded protein is CASSYGAGGYTF.

This clonotype appeared many times. The chain uses TRBV28 and TRBJ2-1; 8 positions agree with TRBD2. The CDR3 has 16 residues. The germline CDR1 and CDR2 sequences are MDHEN and SYDVKM. The V and J ends lost 5 bases and 7 bases, in that order; junction bases with no gene match: 13. The CDR3 DNA is TGTGCCAGCAGTCCTGTCACGGGAGGGCCTGAGAATGAGCAGTTCTTC. It yields the protein CASSPVTGGPENEQFF.

The chain joins TRBV27 to TRBJ1-1; D gene unclear. Deletions cut 5 bases from V and 2 bases from J, with 12 bases between. This CDR3 spans 14 amino acids. From germline, CDR1 is MNHEY and CDR2 SMNVEV (reference sequence). CDR3 in DNA: TGTGCCAGCAGTACCGACACACAAAACACTGAAGCTTTCTTT. It codes for CASSTDTQNTEAFF.

This clonotype was seen repeatedly, ten times or more. The J gene is TRBJ2-7, the V gene TRBV7-2, with D perhaps TRBD1 (5 bases). The germline V gene encodes CDR1 SGHTA and CDR2 FQGNSA. This CDR3 is 14 amino acids long. Trimming removed 1 base at V and 4 bases at J, with 11 bases between. The CDR3 DNA reads TGTGCCAGCAGCTTAGACGCCAGGGATTACGAGCAGTACTTC. Translation: CASSLDARDYEQYF.

This clonotype was recorded at least ten times. The chain combines TRBV11-2 with TRBJ2-1, with no clear D. The germline V gene has CDR1 SGHAT and CDR2 FQNNGV. The length of the CDR3 is 13 residues. Trimming stripped 1 base from V and 10 bases from J, with 11 bases between. CDR3 nucleotide sequence: TGTGCCAGCAGCTTAGGAGTGGCCGTCGAGCAGTTCTTC. Amino acids: CASSLGVAVEQFF.

The chain employs TRBV6-1 and TRBJ2-1; 16 bases fit TRBD2. Unmatched junction bases numbered 7, after V lost 7 bases and J lost 7 bases. The CDR3 has 16 amino acids. Germline V gives CDR1 MNHNS, CDR2 SASEGT. CDR3 amino acids: CASTPGTSGRVNEQFF. The CDR3 coding sequence is TGTGCCAGCACTCCAGGGACTAGCGGGAGGGTGAATGAGCAGTTCTTC.

There are many counts of this clonotype. The V gene is TRBV9, the J gene TRBJ2-5; 8 bases line up with TRBD1. The CDR3 length is 14 residues. The V gene end was trimmed by 3 bases and the J gene end by 5 bases; junction bases not matched to a gene: 6. The germline gives CDR1 SGDLS, CDR2 YYNGEE. The CDR3 protein is CASSARGLGETQYF. In nucleotides, the CDR3 is TGTGCCAGCAGCGCCAGGGGGCTGGGGGAGACCCAGTACTTC.

This clonotype was seen ten or more times. The rearrangement links TRBV7-2 to TRBJ2-1, with D hard to call. Germline CDR1 reads SGHTA; CDR2 reads FQGNSA. Trimming took 5 bases from V and 9 from J, leaving 14 bases between them. The CDR3 sequence is 13 residues long. Written as DNA, the CDR3 is TGTGCCAGCAGCCATTCTCCTACGGGTGAGCAGTTCTTC. This translates into CASSHSPTGEQFF. Supplemented by reference TRBV7-2 and TRBJ2-1, the full variable domain reads GAGVSQSPSNKVTEKGKDVELRCDPISGHTALYWYRQSLGQGLEFLIYFQGNSAPDKSGLPSDRFSAERTGGSVSTLTIQRTQQEDSAVYLCASSHSPTGEQFFGPGTRLTVL.

This clonotype was seen more than once but under ten times. The chain uses TRBV30 and TRBJ2-7; D unresolved. Germline V gene lookup returns CDR1 GTSNPN and CDR2 SVGIG (reference sequence). Trimming took 4 bases from V and 3 from J, leaving 13 bases between them. The CDR3 loop spans 13 amino acids. The CDR3 region has the DNA TGTGCCTGGACCCCGGGCCTTGTCTACGAGCAGTACTTC. Amino acid sequence: CAWTPGLVYEQYF.

This clonotype was recorded a few times. This chain links TRBV6-1 with TRBJ1-2; 9 nucleotides line up with TRBD1. With 5 bases clipped from V and 0 bases from J, the junction kept 7 bases outside the gene matches. CDR1 and CDR2 (germline): MNHNS, SASEGT. The CDR3 sequence is 16 residues long. CDR3 in amino acids: CASSPNRGLANYGYTF. CDR3 DNA: TGTGCCAGCAGTCCCAACAGGGGGCTTGCTAACTATGGCTACACCTTC.

This clonotype was seen more than once but under ten times. The J gene is TRBJ2-2, the V gene TRBV12-5; TRBD2 agrees at 13 bases. Trimming at V came to 4 bases and at J to 8 bases, leaving 13 bases not matched to a gene. In germline, CDR1 is LGHNT, CDR2 FRNRAP. The CDR3 has 18 residues. CDR3 residues: CASGSPPRTSGSVGELFF. In DNA, the CDR3 is TGTGCTAGTGGTTCCCCCCCGAGGACTAGCGGGAGTGTGGGGGAGCTGTTTTTT.

The J gene is TRBJ2-5, the V gene TRBV6-1; 11 positions agree with TRBD1. Trimming took 0 bases from V and 4 from J; bases not matched to a gene: 4. The CDR3 is 16 residues long. Germline CDR1 is MNHNS and CDR2 is SASEGT. The CDR3 spells CASSEAEGTGGETQYF. For the CDR3, the DNA is TGTGCCAGCAGTGAAGCGGAAGGGACAGGGGGAGAGACCCAGTACTTC.

This clonotype was seen ten or more times. The chain links TRBV20-1 to TRBJ2-7, with TRBD2 matching 10 bases. The ends lost 5 bases at V and 1 base at J; junction bases unmatched: 5. In germline, CDR1 is DFQATT, CDR2 SNEGSKA (reference sequence). The CDR3 covers 14 residues. In nucleotides, the CDR3 is TGCAGTGCTTCGACTAGCGGGCCTTCCTACGAGCAGTACTTC. Amino acid sequence: CSASTSGPSYEQYF.

As regards this clonotype: A single base separates this from a much larger clone, so it may be a read error. The rearrangement links TRBV3-1 to TRBJ2-3; 8 bases match TRBD1. The assigned J gene may be wrong: the sequence end matches TRBJ2-1 better. CDR1 is LGHDT and CDR2 is YNNKEL in the germline V gene (reference sequence). This CDR3 spans 15 amino acids. The CDR3 coding sequence is TGTGCCAGCAGCGCCGCAGGGGGCCGGGGAAGTGAGCAGTTCTTC. Protein product: CASSAAGGRGSEQFF.

This clonotype has a handful of counts. This chain joins TRBV6-1 and TRBJ2-2; D ambiguous. V gave up 5 bases and J gave up 6 bases, with 22 bases separating them. The CDR3 covers 17 residues. CDR1 and CDR2 (germline): MNHNS, SASEGT. In DNA form, the CDR3 reads TGTGCCAGCAGTCCTGACCTCCTACCTCGGCGCGCCGGGGAGCTGTTTTTT. It specifies CASSPDLLPRRAGELFF.